The rows below give T cell receptor beta chains drawn from one sample of a study of T cells after yellow fever vaccination. TCRdb passed the 5' RACE reads through MiXCR, listing each CDR3 protein once. Altogether fewer than 350,000 distinct CDR3 sequences are present, roughly 4.3% being singletons, with the ten largest covering roughly a fifth. The material sequenced was PBMCs, taken 15 days after the yellow fever booster vaccination. These receptors came from a man aged 18 to 35 who received the YFV17D yellow fever vaccine. Both conserved end residues are part of each CDR3. Each record gives: J gene, D gene, V gene, clone size, CDR3 DNA, CDR3 protein. The D gene is left open where the match is weak. Not every row has a clone size; where given, it reads once, few, many or a size class.

TRBJ1-4	NA	TRBV5-1	many	TGCGCCAGCAGCTTGTCAGGGATGGAGGAAAAACTGTTTTTT	CASSLSGMEEKLFF
TRBJ2-7	NA	TRBV5-1	many	TGCGCCAGCATCTCGCGGGGAAGCTCCTACGAGCAGTACTTC	CASISRGSSYEQYF
TRBJ2-5	NA	TRBV10-3	few	TGTGCCACCCGACCTTCCGGGGACCAAGAGACCCAGTACTTC	CATRPSGDQETQYF
TRBJ2-7	NA	TRBV7-9	many	TGTGCCATCAATACGCAGCTTATGACTTCAAGCTCCTACGAGCAGTACTTC	CAINTQLMTSSSYEQYF
TRBJ2-1	NA	TRBV4-3	few	TGCGCCAGCAGCCAAGCCGAGGGACCAATTTATGAGCAGTTCTTC	CASSQAEGPIYEQFF
TRBJ1-6	NA	TRBV20-1	many	TGCAGTGCTAGAGATTCAGAACTGAGCTCCTATAATTCACCCCTCCACTTT	CSARDSELSSYNSPLHF
TRBJ1-1	TRBD1	TRBV7-3	many	TGTGCCAGCAGCCCCGGACAGGGGATTCCTTTCTTT	CASSPGQGIPFF
TRBJ2-3	TRBD2	TRBV9	NA	TGTGCCAGCAGCGCACTAGCGGGGGGGTCAGATACGCAGTATTTT	CASSALAGGSDTQYF
TRBJ2-2	NA	TRBV5-1	many	TGCGCCAGCATGGTGGCGACGAACACCGGGGAGCTGTTTTTT	CASMVATNTGELFF
TRBJ2-1	NA	TRBV5-1	many	TGCGCCAGTGCCAGGGTTTCGGGCTCCTACAATGAGCAGTTCTTC	CASARVSGSYNEQFF
TRBJ1-1	NA	TRBV5-1	few	TGCGCCAGCAGCCGGGACGGACTGGCCGGCAGCACTGAAGCTTTCTTT	CASSRDGLAGSTEAFF
TRBJ1-1	NA	TRBV7-2	many	TGTGCCAGCAGCTGGGGACTTGCGAACACTGAAGCTTTCTTT	CASSWGLANTEAFF
TRBJ2-3	NA	TRBV19	NA	TGTGCCAGTAGTCCCCAGGGGAACACAGATACGCAGTATTTT	CASSPQGNTDTQYF
TRBJ2-1	NA	TRBV2	few	TGTGCCAGCAGTGAAGGCCTAACCAGCAATGAGCAGTTCTTC	CASSEGLTSNEQFF
TRBJ2-1	TRBD2	TRBV24-1	many	TGTGCCACCAGTGGGGGACTAGCGGGGAGCTCCTACAATGAGCAGTTCTTC	CATSGGLAGSSYNEQFF
TRBJ2-1	NA	TRBV12-3/TRBV12-4	many	TGTGCCAGCAGTTGGACGACAGGCGACTCCTACAATGAGCAGTTCTTC	CASSWTTGDSYNEQFF
TRBJ1-5	NA	TRBV6-2/TRBV6-3	NA	TGTGCCAGCAGTGAATGGGACGTTCAGCCCCAGCATTTT	CASSEWDVQPQHF
TRBJ1-1	NA	TRBV12-3/TRBV12-4	many	TGTGCCAGCAGTTTCGGCTCCCTCGACGATGAAGCTTTCTTT	CASSFGSLDDEAFF
TRBJ1-4	NA	TRBV5-1	NA	TGCGCCAGCAGCTTGGAATCCGGTCCCAGTGAAAAACTGTTTTTT	CASSLESGPSEKLFF
TRBJ2-5	NA	TRBV5-1	few	TGCGCCAGCAGTTATGTTAGCCAAGAGACCCAGTACTTC	CASSYVSQETQYF
TRBJ1-6	TRBD1	TRBV7-2	many	TGTGCCAGCAGCTTAGGGGGGACAGGGGGTTACTCACCCCTCCACTTT	CASSLGGTGGYSPLHF
TRBJ2-7	NA	TRBV7-2	NA	TGTGCCAGCAGCTTAGGAAACGGTCCGTCGAGCGAGCAGTACTTC	CASSLGNGPSSEQYF
TRBJ1-6	NA	TRBV12-3/TRBV12-4	many	TGTGCCAGCAGTTTACCTTCGACGATCTATAATTCACCCCTCCACTTT	CASSLPSTIYNSPLHF
TRBJ2-4	NA	TRBV28	NA	TGTGCCAGCGCGGACAGACTTCTAGCCAAAAACATTCAGTACTTC	CASADRLLAKNIQYF
TRBJ1-6	TRBD1	TRBV20-1	many	TGCAGTGCTAGGGACCCCAGGGCAGGGACAGGGGGCTGGATTACTTCACCCCTCCACTTT	CSARDPRAGTGGWITSPLHF
TRBJ2-2	NA	TRBV6-5	many	TGTGCCAGCAGTTACTCAGCCGTGGCGAACACCGGGGAGCTGTTTTTT	CASSYSAVANTGELFF
TRBJ2-3	NA	TRBV25-1	many	TGTGCCAGCAGATGGACTAGGACAGGAGATACGCAGTATTTT	CASRWTRTGDTQYF